This entry is about one TCR beta chain. What it binds is unknown. Assay: immunoSEQ multiplex PCR; the TCRdb copy retains only in-frame clones and omits some. Among about 120,000 clones listed, 75% to 95% were seen once. This specimen belongs to a study of graft-versus-host responses after intestinal transplantation. The sequence was obtained from a human donor who received an intestinal transplant. The specimen comprised unstimulated CD4+ T cells sorted from spleen or lymph node cells, sampled before intestinal transplant.

The CDR3 sequence: CASSSGTMDTQYF. The CDR3 DNA reads as TGTGCCAGCAGTTCCGGGACTATGGATACGCAGTATTTT. The V gene is TRBV28, the J gene TRBJ2-3; TRBD2 agrees at 7 bases. CDR1 and CDR2 (germline): MDHEN, SYDVKM. Unmatched junction bases numbered 4, after V lost 4 bases and J lost 6 bases. The CDR3 length is 13 residues.